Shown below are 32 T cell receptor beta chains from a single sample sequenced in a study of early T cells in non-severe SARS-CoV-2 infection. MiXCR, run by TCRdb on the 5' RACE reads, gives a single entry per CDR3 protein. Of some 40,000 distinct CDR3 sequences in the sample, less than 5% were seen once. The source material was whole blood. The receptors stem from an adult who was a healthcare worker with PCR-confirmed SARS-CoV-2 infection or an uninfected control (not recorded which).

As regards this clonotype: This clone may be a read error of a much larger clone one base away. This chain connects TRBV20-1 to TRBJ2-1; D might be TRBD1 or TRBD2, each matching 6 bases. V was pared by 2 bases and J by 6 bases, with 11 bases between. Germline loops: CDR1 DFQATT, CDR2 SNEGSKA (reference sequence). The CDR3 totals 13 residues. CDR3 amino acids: CSARQGTFNEQFF. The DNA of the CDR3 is TGCAGTGCTAGACAGGGGACTTTCAATGAGCAGTTCTTC.

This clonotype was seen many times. CDR3 loop: CASSVAGSGTDTQYF. CDR3 DNA sequence: TGTGCCAGCAGCGTAGCGGGATCCGGCACAGATACGCAGTATTTT. The chain uses TRBV9 and TRBJ2-3; the D gene is possibly TRBD2 (5 bases). The germline gives CDR1 SGDLS, CDR2 YYNGEE. Trimming pared 0 bases from V and 1 base from J, leaving 9 bases between. This CDR3 comprises 15 residues.

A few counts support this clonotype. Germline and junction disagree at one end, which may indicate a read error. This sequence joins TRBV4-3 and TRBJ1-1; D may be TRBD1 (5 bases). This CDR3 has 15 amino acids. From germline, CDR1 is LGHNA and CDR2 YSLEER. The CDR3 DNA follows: TGCGCCAGCTGCCAAGTGGGGCCGGGGTTTCATGAAGCTTTCTTT. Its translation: CASCQVGPGFHEAFF.

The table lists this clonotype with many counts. DNA of the CDR3: TGTGCCAGCAGTGAAACCGGGAACACCGGGGAGCTGTTTTTT. The encoded protein is CASSETGNTGELFF. The gene calls are TRBV27 and TRBJ2-2; D is uncertain. V was pared by 5 bases and J by 1 base, with 8 bases between. The CDR3 contains 14 residues. CDR1 is MNHEY, CDR2 SMNVEV, per germline (reference sequence).

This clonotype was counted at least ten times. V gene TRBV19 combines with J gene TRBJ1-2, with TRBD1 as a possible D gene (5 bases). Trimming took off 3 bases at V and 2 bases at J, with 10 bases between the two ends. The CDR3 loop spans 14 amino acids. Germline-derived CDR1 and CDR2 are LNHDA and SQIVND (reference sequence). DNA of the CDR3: TGTGCCAGTAGTATCTCCGACAGAAACTATGGCTACACCTTC. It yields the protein CASSISDRNYGYTF.

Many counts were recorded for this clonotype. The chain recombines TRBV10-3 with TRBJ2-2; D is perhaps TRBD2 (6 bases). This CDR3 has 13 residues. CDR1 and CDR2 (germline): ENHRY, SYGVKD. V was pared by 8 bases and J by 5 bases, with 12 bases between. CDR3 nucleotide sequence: TGTGCCATCTCCCGGGAGTGGACCGGGGAGCTGTTTTTT. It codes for CAISREWTGELFF.

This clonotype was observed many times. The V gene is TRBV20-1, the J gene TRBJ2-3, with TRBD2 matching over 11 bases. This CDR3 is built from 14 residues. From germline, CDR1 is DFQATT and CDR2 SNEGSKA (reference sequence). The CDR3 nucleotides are TGCAGCGCGGGGAGTAGCGGGAGGGCCGATACGCAGTATTTT. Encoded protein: CSAGSSGRADTQYF.

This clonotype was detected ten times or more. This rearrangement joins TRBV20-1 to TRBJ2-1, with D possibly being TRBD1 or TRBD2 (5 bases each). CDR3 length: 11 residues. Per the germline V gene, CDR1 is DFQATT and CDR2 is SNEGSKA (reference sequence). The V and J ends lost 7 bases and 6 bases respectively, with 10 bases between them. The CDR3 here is CSVRGSNEQFF. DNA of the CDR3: TGCAGTGTACGGGGCTCCAATGAGCAGTTCTTC.

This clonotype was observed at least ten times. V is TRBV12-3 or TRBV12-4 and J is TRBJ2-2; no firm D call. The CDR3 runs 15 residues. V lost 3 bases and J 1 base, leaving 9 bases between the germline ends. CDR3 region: CASSFRMGNTGELFF. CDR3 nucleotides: TGTGCCAGCAGTTTTCGGATGGGGAACACCGGGGAGCTGTTTTTT.

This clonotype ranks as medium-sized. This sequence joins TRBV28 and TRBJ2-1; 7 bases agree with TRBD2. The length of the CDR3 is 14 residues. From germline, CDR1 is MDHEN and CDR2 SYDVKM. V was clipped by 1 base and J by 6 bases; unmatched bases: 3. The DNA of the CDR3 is TGTGCCAGCAGTTTATCGACTAGCCCCAATGAGCAGTTCTTC. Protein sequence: CASSLSTSPNEQFF.

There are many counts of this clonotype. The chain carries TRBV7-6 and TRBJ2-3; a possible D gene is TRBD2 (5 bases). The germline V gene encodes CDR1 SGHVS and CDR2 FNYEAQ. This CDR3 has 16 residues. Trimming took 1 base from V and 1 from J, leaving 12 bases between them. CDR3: CASSLGGNARTDTQYF. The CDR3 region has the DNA TGTGCCAGCAGCTTAGGAGGGAATGCGCGCACAGATACGCAGTATTTT.

This CDR3 reads CASSQRPAGGSDEQFF. CDR3 DNA: TGCGCCAGCAGCCAACGACCCGCGGGTGGTTCGGATGAGCAGTTCTTC. The chain has TRBV4-1 and TRBJ2-1; tentative D call: TRBD2 (5 bases). Germline lookup yields CDR1 MGHRA and CDR2 YSYEKL. V shed 2 bases and J shed 8 bases, with 19 bases lying between them. The CDR3 length is 16 residues.

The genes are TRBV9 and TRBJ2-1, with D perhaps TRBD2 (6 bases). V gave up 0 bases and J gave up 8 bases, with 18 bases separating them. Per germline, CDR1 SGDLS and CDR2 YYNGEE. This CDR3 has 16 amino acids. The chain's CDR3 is CASSVDQGLGLDEQFF. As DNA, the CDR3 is TGTGCCAGCAGCGTAGACCAGGGACTGGGTCTCGATGAGCAGTTCTTC.

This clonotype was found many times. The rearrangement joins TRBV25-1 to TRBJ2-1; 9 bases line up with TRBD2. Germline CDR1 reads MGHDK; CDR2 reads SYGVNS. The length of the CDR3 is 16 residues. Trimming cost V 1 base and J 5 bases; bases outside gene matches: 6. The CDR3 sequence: CASSELIAGDDNEQFF. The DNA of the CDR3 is TGTGCCAGCAGTGAATTAATAGCGGGAGACGACAATGAGCAGTTCTTC.

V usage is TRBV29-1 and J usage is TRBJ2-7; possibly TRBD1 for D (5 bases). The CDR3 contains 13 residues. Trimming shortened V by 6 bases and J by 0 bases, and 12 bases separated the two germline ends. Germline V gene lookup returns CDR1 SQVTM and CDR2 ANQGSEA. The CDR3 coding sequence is TGCAGCGTGGAGACAGCCCACTCCTACGAGCAGTACTTC. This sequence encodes CSVETAHSYEQYF.

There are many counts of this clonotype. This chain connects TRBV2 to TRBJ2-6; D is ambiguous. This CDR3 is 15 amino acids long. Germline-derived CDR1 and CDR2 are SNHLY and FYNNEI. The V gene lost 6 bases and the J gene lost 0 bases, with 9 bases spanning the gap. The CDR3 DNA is TGTGCCAGCAGGACCAAAAGCTCTGGGGCCAACGTCCTGACTTTC. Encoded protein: CASRTKSSGANVLTF.

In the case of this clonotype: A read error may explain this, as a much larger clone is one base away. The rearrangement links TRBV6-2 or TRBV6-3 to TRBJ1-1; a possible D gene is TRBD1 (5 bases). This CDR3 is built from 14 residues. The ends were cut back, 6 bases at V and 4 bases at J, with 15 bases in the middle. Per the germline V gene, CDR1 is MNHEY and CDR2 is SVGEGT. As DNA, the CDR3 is TGTGCCAGCAGCTTACAGGATGTGGGCACTGAAGCTTTCTTT. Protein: CASSLQDVGTEAFF.

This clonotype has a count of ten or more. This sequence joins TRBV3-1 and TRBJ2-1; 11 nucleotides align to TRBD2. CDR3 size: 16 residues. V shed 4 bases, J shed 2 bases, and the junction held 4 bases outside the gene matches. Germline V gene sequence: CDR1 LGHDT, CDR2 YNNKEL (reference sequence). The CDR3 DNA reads TGTGCCAGCAGCCTTGGACTAGCGGGTACCTACAATGAGCAGTTCTTC. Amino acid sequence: CASSLGLAGTYNEQFF.

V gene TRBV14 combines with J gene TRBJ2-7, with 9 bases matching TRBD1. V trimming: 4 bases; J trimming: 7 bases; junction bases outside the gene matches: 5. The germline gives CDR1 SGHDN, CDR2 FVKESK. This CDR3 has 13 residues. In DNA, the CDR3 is TGTGCCAGCAGCCGGGGGACAGGGATTGAGCAGTACGTC. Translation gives CASSRGTGIEQYV.

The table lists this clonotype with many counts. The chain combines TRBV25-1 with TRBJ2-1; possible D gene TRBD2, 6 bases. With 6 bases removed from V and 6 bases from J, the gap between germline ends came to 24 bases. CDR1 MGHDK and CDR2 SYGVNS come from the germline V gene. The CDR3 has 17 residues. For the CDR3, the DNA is TGTGCCAGCAGCCCCTCCCTCGGGACTCCTTATGGCAATGAGCAGTTCTTC. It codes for CASSPSLGTPYGNEQFF. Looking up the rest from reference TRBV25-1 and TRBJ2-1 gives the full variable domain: EADIYQTPRYLVIGTGKKITLECSQTMGHDKMYWYQQDPGMELHLIHYSYGVNSTEKGDLSSESTVSRIRTEHFPLTLESARPSHTSQYLCASSPSLGTPYGNEQFFGPGTRLTVL.

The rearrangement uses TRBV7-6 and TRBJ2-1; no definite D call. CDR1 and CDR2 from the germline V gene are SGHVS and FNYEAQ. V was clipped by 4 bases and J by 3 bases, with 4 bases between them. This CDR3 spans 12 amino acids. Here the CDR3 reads CASSWNYNEQFF. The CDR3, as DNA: TGTGCCAGCAGCTGGAACTACAATGAGCAGTTCTTC.

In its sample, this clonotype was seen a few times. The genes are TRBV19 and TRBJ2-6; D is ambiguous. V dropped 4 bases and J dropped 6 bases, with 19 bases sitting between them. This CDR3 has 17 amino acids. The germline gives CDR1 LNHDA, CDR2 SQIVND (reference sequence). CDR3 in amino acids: CASSRVGSLGLANVLTF. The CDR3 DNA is TGTGCCAGTAGTAGAGTTGGATCTCTGGGGTTGGCCAACGTCCTGACTTTC.

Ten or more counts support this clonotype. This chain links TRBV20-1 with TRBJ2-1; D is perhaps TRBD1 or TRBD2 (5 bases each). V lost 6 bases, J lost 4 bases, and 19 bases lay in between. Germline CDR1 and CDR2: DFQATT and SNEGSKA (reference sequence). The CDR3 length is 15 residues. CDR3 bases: TGCAGTGCCAGCCTTGGGGGATCCCTATACAATGAGCAGTTCTTC. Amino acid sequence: CSASLGGSLYNEQFF.

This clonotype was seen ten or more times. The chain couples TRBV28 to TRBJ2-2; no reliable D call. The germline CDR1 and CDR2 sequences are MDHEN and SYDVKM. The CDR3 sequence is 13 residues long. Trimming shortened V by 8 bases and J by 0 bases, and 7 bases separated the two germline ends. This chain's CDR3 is CASDASNTGELFF. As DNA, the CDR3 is TGTGCCAGCGATGCCTCGAACACCGGGGAGCTGTTTTTT.

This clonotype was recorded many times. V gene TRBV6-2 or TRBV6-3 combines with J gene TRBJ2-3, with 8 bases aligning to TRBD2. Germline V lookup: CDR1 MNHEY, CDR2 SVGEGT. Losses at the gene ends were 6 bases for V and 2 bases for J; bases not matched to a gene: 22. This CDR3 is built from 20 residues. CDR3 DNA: TGTGCCAGCAGCCCTCGGTCTGGCATACTAGCGGACGCCAACACAGATACGCAGTATTTT. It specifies CASSPRSGILADANTDTQYF.

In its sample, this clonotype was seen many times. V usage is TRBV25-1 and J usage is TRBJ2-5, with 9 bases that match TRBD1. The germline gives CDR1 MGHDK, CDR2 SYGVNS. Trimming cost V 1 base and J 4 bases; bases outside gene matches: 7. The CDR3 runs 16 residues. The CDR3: CASSEFLGQGRETQYF. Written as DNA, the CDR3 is TGTGCCAGCAGTGAATTTTTGGGACAGGGAAGAGAGACCCAGTACTTC.

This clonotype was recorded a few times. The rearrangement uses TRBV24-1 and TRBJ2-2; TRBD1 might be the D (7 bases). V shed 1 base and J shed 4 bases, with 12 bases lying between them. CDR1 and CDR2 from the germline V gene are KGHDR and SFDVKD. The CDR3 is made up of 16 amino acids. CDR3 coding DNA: TGTGCCACCAGTGATTTTTCGGGGGACAGCACCGGGGAGCTGTTTTTT. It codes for CATSDFSGDSTGELFF.

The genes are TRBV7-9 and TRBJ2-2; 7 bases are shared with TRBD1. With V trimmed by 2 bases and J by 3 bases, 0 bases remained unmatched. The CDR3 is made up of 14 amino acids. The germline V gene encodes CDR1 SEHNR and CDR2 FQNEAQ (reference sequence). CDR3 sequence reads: CASSLTGDTGELFF. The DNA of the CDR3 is TGTGCCAGCAGCTTAACAGGGGACACCGGGGAGCTGTTTTTT.

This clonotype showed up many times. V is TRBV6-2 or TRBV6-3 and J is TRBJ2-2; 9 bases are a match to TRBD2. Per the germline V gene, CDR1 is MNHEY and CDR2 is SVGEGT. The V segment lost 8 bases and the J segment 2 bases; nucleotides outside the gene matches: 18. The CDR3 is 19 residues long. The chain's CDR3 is CASQRTAGGRSINTGELFF. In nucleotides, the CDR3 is TGTGCCAGCCAACGGACGGCGGGAGGGCGTTCAATCAACACCGGGGAGCTGTTTTTT.

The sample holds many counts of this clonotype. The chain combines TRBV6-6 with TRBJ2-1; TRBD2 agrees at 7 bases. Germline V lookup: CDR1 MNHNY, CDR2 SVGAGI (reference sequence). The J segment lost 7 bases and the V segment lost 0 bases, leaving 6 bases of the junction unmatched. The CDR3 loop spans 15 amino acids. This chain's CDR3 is CASSYSGGSGNEQFF. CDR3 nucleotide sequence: TGTGCCAGCAGTTACTCCGGCGGGAGTGGGAATGAGCAGTTCTTC.

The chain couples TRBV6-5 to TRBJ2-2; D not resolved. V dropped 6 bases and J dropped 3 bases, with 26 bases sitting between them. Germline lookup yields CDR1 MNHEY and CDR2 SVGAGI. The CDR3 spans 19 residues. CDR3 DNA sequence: TGTGCCAGCAGGAATTCCGACACGCTGACTTTGAGCGACACCGGGGAGCTGTTTTTT. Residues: CASRNSDTLTLSDTGELFF.

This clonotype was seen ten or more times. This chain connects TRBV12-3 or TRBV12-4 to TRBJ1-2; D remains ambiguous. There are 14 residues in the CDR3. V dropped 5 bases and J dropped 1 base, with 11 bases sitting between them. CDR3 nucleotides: TGTGCCAGCAGTACCCAGACACGTAACTATGGCTACACCTTC. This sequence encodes CASSTQTRNYGYTF.